This TCR beta chain originates from a study of T cells in tumors after PD-1 blockade. Study-wide context: Peripheral blood samples averaged around 40,000 unique clonotypes and more than 90,000 templates. Study-level findings and limits: Some novel exhausted tumor clones appeared in pre-treatment blood, suggesting peripheral recruitment.

Input was roughly 616 ng to 6,500 ng of genomic DNA from tumor or blood. About this clone itself: Its antigen is unknown.

The CDR3 length is 16 residues. Germline CDR1 MNHEY, CDR2 SMNVEV (reference sequence). Trimming removed 4 bases at V and 2 bases at J, with 15 bases between. TCRdb's copy holds only in-frame clones and misses some; the assay was immunoSEQ multiplex PCR. The table has 20,000 to 25,000 clones, roughly 82% seen once. The sample here was PBMCs, taken after anti-PD-1 treatment. This chain uses TRBV27 with TRBJ1-3; D may be TRBD1 (6 bases). The sequence came from a human donor with basal cell carcinoma. As DNA, the CDR3 is TGTGCCAGCAGTTCCCTGCAGGGGCGGGCTGGAAACACCATATATTTT. Translating gives CASSSLQGRAGNTIYF.